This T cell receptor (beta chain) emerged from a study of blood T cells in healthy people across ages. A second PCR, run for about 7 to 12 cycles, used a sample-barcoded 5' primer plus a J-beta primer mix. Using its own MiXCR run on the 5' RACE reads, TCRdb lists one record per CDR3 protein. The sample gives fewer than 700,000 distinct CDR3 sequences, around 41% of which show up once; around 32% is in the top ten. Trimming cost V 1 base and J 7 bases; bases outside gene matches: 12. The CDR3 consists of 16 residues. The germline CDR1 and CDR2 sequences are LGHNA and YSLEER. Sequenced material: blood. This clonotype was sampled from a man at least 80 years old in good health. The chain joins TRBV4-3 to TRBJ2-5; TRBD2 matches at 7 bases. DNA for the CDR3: TGCGCCAGCAGCCAAGGACTAGCTCTCGCTGGGGCGACCCAGTACTTC. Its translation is CASSQGLALAGATQYF.